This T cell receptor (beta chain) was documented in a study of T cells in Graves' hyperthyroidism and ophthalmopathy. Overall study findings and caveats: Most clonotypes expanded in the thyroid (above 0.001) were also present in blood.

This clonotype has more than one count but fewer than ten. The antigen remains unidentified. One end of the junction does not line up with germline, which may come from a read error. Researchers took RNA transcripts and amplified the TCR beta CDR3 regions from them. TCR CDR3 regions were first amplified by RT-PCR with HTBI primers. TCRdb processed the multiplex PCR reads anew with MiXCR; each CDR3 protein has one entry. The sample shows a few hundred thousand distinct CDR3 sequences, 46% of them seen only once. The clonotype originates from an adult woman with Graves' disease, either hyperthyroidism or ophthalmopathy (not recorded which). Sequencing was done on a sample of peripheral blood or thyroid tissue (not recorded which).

The CDR3 DNA sequence: TGTGCCAGCAGTCCTGGGACCTTAAACGGCTACACCTTC. As protein: CASSPGTLNGYTF. This chain uses TRBV10-3 with TRBJ1-2; TRBD1 is a possible D gene (5 bases). The germline CDR1 and CDR2 sequences are ENHRY and SYGVKD. CDR3 length equals 13 residues.